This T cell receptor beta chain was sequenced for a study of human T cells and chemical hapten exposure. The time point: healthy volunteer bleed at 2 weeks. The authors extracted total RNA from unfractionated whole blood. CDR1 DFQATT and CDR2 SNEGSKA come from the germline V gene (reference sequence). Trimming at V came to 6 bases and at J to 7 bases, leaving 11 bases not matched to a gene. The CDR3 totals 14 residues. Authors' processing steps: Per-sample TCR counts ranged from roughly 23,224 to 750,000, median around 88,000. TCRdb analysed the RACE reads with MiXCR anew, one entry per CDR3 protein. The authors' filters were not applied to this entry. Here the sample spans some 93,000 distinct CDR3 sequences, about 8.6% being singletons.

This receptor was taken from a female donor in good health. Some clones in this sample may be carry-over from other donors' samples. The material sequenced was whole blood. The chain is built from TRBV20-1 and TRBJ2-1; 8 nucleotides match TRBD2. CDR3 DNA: TGCAGTGCCCCGACTGGCGGGAGGTTTAATGAGCAGTTCTTC. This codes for CSAPTGGRFNEQFF.